The present T cell receptor (beta chain) was sequenced within a study of cytomegalovirus exposure and HLA in healthy donors. Study-level background: An earlier analysis identified 110 million or so unique TCR beta sequences in 150 million to 200 million T cells. From HLA-typed donors, an early data release held 70 million to 100 million unique TCRs. Notes on the study in general: A list of 150 or so TCR beta chains associated with cytomegalovirus was given. In a later analysis, a genetic analysis reported fewer productive-TCR N-insertions in an Asian-associated ancestry cluster than the cohort average.

The PCR employed 60 Vbeta primers together with 13 Jbeta primers. Assay used: immunoSEQ multiplex PCR; TCRdb lists only in-frame clones, some missing. The table lists approximately 110,000 clones, 70% of them singletons. To note about this clone: Its antigen remains unidentified.

This CDR3 has 13 residues. The chain carries TRBV21-1 and TRBJ1-1; TRBD1, the table's D call, was not compared with the DNA. TRBV21-1 is a known pseudogene. The TCR sequence derives from a man between 40 and 49 years old in good health and CMV-seropositive. What was sequenced was PBMCs. CDR3 DNA sequence: TGTGCCAGCAGCTTCACAGGTAATGAGGAAGCTTTCTTT. Amino acid sequence: CASSFTGNEEAFF.